These 12 T cell receptor beta chains were all obtained from the same sample, sequenced in a study of cytomegalovirus exposure and HLA in healthy donors. It was with 60 Vbeta and 13 Jbeta primers that the PCR ran. Profiling relied on immunoSEQ multiplex PCR, and the TCRdb table lists in-frame clones only, not all of them. The table records about 160,000 clones, approximately 79% of them present only once. The sample consisted of PBMCs. The receptor set was obtained from a woman in her fifties or sixties in good health and CMV-seropositive.

This clone came up a few times. The gene calls are TRBV6-6 and TRBJ2-1; 10 nucleotides line up with TRBD2. The CDR3 is 15 residues long. The germline gives CDR1 MNHNY, CDR2 SVGAGI (reference sequence). J lost 3 bases, V lost 7 bases, and 6 bases had no gene match. The CDR3 spells CASTRLAGGYNEQFF. CDR3 sequence (DNA): TGTGCCAGCACCCGACTAGCGGGTGGCTACAATGAGCAGTTCTTC.

This chain's CDR3 is CASSQLGSGVQETQYF. In DNA, the CDR3 is TGCGCCAGCAGCCAGCTTGGTAGCGGAGTCCAAGAGACCCAGTACTTC. The V gene is TRBV4-1, the J gene TRBJ2-5; D possibly corresponds to TRBD2 (6 bases). With 3 bases removed from V and 1 base from J, the gap between germline ends came to 15 bases. Germline CDR1 and CDR2: MGHRA and YSYEKL. This CDR3 is built from 16 residues.

V and J are TRBV29-1 and TRBJ1-1, with TRBD1 matching over 7 bases. CDR1 SQVTM and CDR2 ANQGSEA come from the germline V gene. The CDR3 covers 12 residues. V dropped 7 bases and J dropped 7; count of bases not matched to a gene: 9. The CDR3 nucleotides are TGCAGCGCGTTGTCCAGGGGGTTTGAAGCTTTCTTT. Its translation: CSALSRGFEAFF.

This chain joins TRBV4-3 and TRBJ1-2; tentative D call: TRBD1 (6 bases). Between the trimmed V and J ends, which lost 2 bases and 6 bases, there was a span of 13 bases. The CDR3 contains 14 residues. The germline V gene encodes CDR1 LGHNA and CDR2 YSLEER. The CDR3 loop is CASSQTKGGHGYTF. CDR3 sequence (DNA): TGCGCCAGCAGCCAAACTAAAGGGGGACATGGCTACACCTTC.

The chain joins TRBV4-2 to TRBJ2-7; possible D gene TRBD1, 6 bases. The CDR3 runs to 14 residues. Trimming took 4 bases from V and 3 from J, leaving 13 bases between them. CDR1 and CDR2 (germline): LGHNA, YNFKEQ. The CDR3 spells CASSRGGFYYEQYF. The CDR3, as DNA: TGTGCCAGCAGCCGAGGGGGTTTCTACTACGAGCAGTACTTC.

The chain couples TRBV29-1 to TRBJ2-5; D is perhaps TRBD1 (5 bases). V was trimmed by 2 bases and J by 1 base, leaving 11 bases between them. The CDR3 contains 14 residues. CDR1 SQVTM and CDR2 ANQGSEA come from the germline V gene. This CDR3 reads CSVESGTGQETQYF. The CDR3, as DNA: TGCAGCGTTGAATCGGGCACAGGCCAAGAGACCCAGTACTTC. The entire variable domain, with the rest obtained from reference TRBV29-1 and TRBJ2-5, is as follows: SAVISQKPSRDICQRGTSLTIQCQVDSQVTMMFWYRQQPGQSLTLIATANQGSEATYESGFVIDKFPISRPNLTFSTLTVSNMSPEDSSIYLCSVESGTGQETQYFGPGTRLLVL.

The rearrangement links TRBV29-1 to TRBJ2-5, with a weak D call TRBD1 (6 bases). The end of the DNA fits TRBJ2-7 better, so the J call may be wrong. The CDR3 has 12 amino acids. Germline V CDR1 and CDR2: SQVTM, ANQGSEA. CDR3 residues: CSGGTGPYEQYF. Here the CDR3 DNA reads TGCAGCGGTGGTACAGGGCCCTACGAGCAGTACTTC.

CDR3 loop: CASTSTGDGYEQYF. The CDR3 nucleotides read TGTGCCAGCACCTCGACAGGGGATGGTTACGAGCAGTACTTC. V is TRBV28 and J is TRBJ2-7, with 8 bases that match TRBD1. CDR3 length equals 14 residues. Per germline, CDR1 MDHEN and CDR2 SYDVKM. With V trimmed by 7 bases and J by 4 bases, 9 bases remained unmatched.

The chain uses TRBV7-8 and TRBJ2-5, with D maybe TRBD2 (6 bases). V lost 5 bases and J 5 bases, leaving 18 bases between the germline ends. The CDR3 consists of 15 residues. Looked up from germline, CDR1 is SGHVS and CDR2 is FQNEAQ. CDR3 sequence (DNA): TGTGCCAGCAGCGCAGAGGGACTGAGGGCGGAGACCCAGTACTTC. Protein: CASSAEGLRAETQYF.

This chain joins TRBV7-9 and TRBJ1-2, with TRBD1 identical over 7 bases. CDR3 length: 15 amino acids. The V and J ends lost 6 bases and 2 bases, in that order; junction bases with no gene match: 9. Germline values: CDR1 SEHNR, CDR2 FQNEAQ (reference sequence). The DNA for the CDR3 is TGTGCCAGCAGTTCTAGTCACAGGGGCAACTATGGCTACACCTTC. Translation gives CASSSSHRGNYGYTF.

The genes are TRBV18 and TRBJ2-1; a weak D match, TRBD1 (6 bases). This CDR3 is 14 amino acids long. Germline V gene lookup returns CDR1 KGHSH and CDR2 LQKENI. Trimming left V 2 bases short and J 1 base short, with 6 bases between. The CDR3 DNA reads TGTGCCAGCTCACCAGACAGGTCCTACAATGAGCAGTTCTTC. Translating gives CASSPDRSYNEQFF. The complete variable domain, with remaining parts taken from reference TRBV18 and TRBJ2-1, reads NAGVMQNPRHLVRRRGQEARLRCSPMKGHSHVYWYRQLPEEGLKFMVYLQKENIIDESGMPKERFSAEFPKEGPSILRIQQVVRGDSAAYFCASSPDRSYNEQFFGPGTRLTVL.

V is TRBV5-4 and J is TRBJ2-3; D not certain. CDR3 length: 13 residues. The germline gives CDR1 SGHNT, CDR2 YYREEE (reference sequence). V dropped 1 base and J dropped 4 bases, with 7 bases sitting between them. The CDR3 reads CASSLTSSDTQYF. DNA of the CDR3: TGTGCCAGCAGCTTGACGAGCTCAGATACGCAGTATTTT. The full variable domain, rest sourced from reference TRBV5-4 and TRBJ2-3, is ETGVTQSPTHLIKTRGQQVTLRCSSQSGHNTVSWYQQALGQGPQFIFQYYREEENGRGNFPPRFSGLQFPNYSSELNVNALELDDSALYLCASSLTSSDTQYFGPGTRLTVL.